This T cell receptor (beta chain) was found in a study of early T cells in non-severe SARS-CoV-2 infection. V lost 4 bases to trimming and J lost 0 bases, with 13 bases between them. The CDR3 totals 16 residues. In germline, CDR1 is SEHNR, CDR2 FQNEAQ (reference sequence). Unique molecular identifiers tagged individual cDNA molecules. One entry per CDR3 protein, called by TCRdb with MiXCR from the 5' RACE reads. This table has more than 65,000 distinct CDR3 sequences, about 14% appearing once. This sequence joins TRBV7-9 and TRBJ2-1; D is unclear. This receptor was taken from an adult who was a healthcare worker with PCR-confirmed SARS-CoV-2 infection or an uninfected control (not recorded which). The sequencing here drew on whole blood, taken at baseline. CDR3 region: CASSSTEITSYNEQFF. In DNA form, the CDR3 reads TGTGCCAGCAGCTCGACGGAGATAACCTCCTACAATGAGCAGTTCTTC. The full variable domain, with the rest looked up from reference TRBV7-9 and TRBJ2-1, is DTGVSQNPRHKITKRGQNVTFRCDPISEHNRLYWYRQTLGQGPEFLTYFQNEAQLEKSRLLSDRFSAERPKGSFSTLEIQRTEQGDSAMYLCASSSTEITSYNEQFFGPGTRLTVL.